The rows below give T cell receptor beta chains drawn from one sample of a study of response to subunit inactivated influenza vaccine. Via MiXCR, TCRdb re-called the RT-PCR reads, giving one row per CDR3 protein. The profile covers about 780,000 distinct CDR3 sequences, with 15% to 20% appearing a single time and 9.5% to 13% taken by the ten largest. This specimen was PBMCs from blood, taken around 5 days after vaccination. The receptor source for this set is a man aged 45-65 years who received an inactivated influenza vaccine. CDR3s leave out the opening cysteine and the closing phenylalanine or tryptophan. Clone size is not always given. Where it is, it says once, few, many or a class for expanded clones.

TRBJ2-1 | NA | TRBV7-9 | ASTGGATTYNEQF
TRBJ2-4 | few | TRBV27 | ASSLSYGLAKNIQY
TRBJ2-3 | NA | TRBV20-1 | SAASALSTDTQY
TRBJ2-6 | few | TRBV10-3 | ANSTGASSGANVLT
TRBJ1-4 | NA | TRBV5-6 | ASSLEGNNEKLF
TRBJ2-1 | many | TRBV6-1 | ASSGADSNSYNEQF
TRBJ2-2 | NA | TRBV20-1 | SASRGSITGELF
TRBJ2-1 | NA | TRBV4-2 | ASSPQGTSNYNEQF
TRBJ2-6 | NA | TRBV18 | ASSPRQGSSGANVLT
TRBJ2-3 | NA | TRBV7-2 | ASSSGTPNTDTQY
TRBJ2-4 | few | TRBV4-3 | ASSQSASAKNIQY